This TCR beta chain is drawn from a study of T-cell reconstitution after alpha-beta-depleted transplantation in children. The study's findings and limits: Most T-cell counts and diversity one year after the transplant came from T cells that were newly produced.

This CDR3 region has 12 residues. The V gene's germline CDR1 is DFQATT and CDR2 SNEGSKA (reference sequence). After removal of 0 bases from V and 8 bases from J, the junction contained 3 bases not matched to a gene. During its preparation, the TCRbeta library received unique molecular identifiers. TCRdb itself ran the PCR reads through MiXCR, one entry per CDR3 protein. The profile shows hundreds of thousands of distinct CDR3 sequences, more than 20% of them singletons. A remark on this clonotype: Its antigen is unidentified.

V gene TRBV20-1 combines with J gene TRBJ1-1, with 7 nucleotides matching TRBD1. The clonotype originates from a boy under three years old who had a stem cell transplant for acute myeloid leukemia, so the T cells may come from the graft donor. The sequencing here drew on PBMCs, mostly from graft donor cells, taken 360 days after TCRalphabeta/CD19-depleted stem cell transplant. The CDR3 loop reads CSAREDRAEAFF. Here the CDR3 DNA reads TGCAGTGCTAGAGAAGACAGGGCCGAAGCTTTCTTT.